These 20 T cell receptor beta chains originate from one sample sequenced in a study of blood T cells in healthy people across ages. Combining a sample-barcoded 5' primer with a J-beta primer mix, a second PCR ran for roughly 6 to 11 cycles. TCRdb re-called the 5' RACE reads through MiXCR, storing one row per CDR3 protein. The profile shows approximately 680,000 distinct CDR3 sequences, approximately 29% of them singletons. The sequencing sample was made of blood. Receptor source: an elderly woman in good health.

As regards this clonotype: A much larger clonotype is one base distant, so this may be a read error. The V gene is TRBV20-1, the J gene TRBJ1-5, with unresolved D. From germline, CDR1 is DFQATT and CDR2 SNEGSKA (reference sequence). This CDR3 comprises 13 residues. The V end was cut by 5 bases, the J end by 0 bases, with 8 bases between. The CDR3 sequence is CSAEGYSNQPQHF. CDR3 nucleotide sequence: TGCAGTGCTGAGGGATATAGCAATCAGCCCCAGCATTTT.

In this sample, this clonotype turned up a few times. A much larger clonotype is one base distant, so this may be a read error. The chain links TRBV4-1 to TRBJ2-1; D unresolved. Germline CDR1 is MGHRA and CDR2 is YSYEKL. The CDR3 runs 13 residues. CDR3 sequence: CAGSYNSYNEQFF. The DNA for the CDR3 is TGCGCCGGCAGCTATAATAGTTACAATGAGCAGTTCTTC.

Here the CDR3 DNA reads TGTGCCAGCACCTCCGGGACAGGGCTAGACTATGGCTACACCTTC. It codes for CASTSGTGLDYGYTF. The chain carries TRBV6-6 and TRBJ1-2; 9 positions agree with TRBD1. J gave up 3 bases and V 7 bases, and 9 bases lay outside the gene matches. Per the germline V gene, CDR1 is MNHNY and CDR2 is SVGAGI (reference sequence). The CDR3 consists of 15 residues.

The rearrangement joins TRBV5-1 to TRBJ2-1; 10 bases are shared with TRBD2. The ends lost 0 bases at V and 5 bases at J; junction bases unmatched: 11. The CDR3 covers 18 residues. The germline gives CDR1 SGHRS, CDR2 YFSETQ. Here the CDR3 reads CASSLGAASGSLNNEQFF. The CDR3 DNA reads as TGCGCCAGCAGCTTGGGGGCGGCTAGCGGGAGTCTAAACAATGAGCAGTTCTTC.

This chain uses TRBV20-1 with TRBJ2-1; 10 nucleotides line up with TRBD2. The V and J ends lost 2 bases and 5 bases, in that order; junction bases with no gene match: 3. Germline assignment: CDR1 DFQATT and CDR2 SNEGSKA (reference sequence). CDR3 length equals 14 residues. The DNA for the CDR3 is TGCAGTGCTAGACTAGCGGGAGTAGACAATGAGCAGTTCTTC. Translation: CSARLAGVDNEQFF.

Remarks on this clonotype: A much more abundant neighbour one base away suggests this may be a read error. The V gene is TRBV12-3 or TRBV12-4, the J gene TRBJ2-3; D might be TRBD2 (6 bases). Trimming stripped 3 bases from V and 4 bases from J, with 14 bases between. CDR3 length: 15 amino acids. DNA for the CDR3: TGTGCCAGCAGTTTTGAAGCGGCTAGCGCAGATACGCAGTATTTT. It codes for CASSFEAASADTQYF.

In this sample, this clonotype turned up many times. This CDR3 is CSATGGSFYYEQYF. The DNA of the CDR3 is TGCAGTGCTACGGGGGGGTCGTTCTATTACGAGCAGTACTTC. The chain employs TRBV20-1 and TRBJ2-7; TRBD2 aligns across 8 bases. CDR3 length equals 14 residues. Trimming cost V 4 bases and J 4 bases; bases outside gene matches: 9. Germline V gene sequence: CDR1 DFQATT, CDR2 SNEGSKA (reference sequence).

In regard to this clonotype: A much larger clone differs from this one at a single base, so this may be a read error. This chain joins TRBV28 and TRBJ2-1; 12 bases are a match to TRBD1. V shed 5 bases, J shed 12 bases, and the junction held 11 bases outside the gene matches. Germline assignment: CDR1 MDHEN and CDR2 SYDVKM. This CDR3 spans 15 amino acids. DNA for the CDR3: TGTGCCAGCAGTCCAGGGACAGGGGGCTGCTTAGGGCAGTTCTTC. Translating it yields CASSPGTGGCLGQFF.

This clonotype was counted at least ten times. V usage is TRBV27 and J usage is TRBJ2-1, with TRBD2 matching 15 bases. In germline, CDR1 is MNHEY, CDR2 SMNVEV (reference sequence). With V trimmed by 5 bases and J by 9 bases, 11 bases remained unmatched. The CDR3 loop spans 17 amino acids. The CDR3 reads CASSSPGTSGGRFEQFF. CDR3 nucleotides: TGTGCCAGCAGTAGTCCCGGGACTAGCGGGGGGAGGTTTGAGCAGTTCTTC.

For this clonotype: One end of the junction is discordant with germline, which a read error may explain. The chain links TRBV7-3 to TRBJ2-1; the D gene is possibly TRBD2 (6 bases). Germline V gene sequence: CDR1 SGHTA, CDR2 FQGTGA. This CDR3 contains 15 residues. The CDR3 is CASSPRGASYKEQFF. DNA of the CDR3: TGTGCCAGCAGCCCCCGCGGGGCCTCCTACAAAGAGCAGTTCTTC.

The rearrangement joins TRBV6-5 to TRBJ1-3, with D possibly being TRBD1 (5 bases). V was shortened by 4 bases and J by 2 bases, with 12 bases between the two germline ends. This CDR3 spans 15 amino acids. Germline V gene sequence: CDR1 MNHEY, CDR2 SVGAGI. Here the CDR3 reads CASSWGGRAGNTIYF. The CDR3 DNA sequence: TGTGCCAGCAGTTGGGGGGGAAGAGCTGGAAACACCATATATTTT.

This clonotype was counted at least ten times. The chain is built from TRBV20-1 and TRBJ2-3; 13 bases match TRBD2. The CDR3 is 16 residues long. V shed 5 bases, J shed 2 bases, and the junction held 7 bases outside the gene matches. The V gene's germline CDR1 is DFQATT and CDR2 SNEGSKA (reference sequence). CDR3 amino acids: CSARGLAGAYTDTQYF. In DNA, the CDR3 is TGCAGTGCTCGTGGACTAGCGGGGGCATACACAGATACGCAGTATTTT.

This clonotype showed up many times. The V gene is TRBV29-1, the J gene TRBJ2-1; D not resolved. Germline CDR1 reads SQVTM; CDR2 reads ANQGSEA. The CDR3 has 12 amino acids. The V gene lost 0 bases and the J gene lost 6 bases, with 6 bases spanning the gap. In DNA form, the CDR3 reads TGCAGCGTTGAAGATCTAGGCAATGAGCAGTTCTTC. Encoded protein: CSVEDLGNEQFF.

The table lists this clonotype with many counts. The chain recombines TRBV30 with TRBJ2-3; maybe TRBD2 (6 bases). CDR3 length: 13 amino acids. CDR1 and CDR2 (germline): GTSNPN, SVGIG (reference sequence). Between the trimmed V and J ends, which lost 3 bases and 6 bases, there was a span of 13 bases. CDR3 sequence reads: CAWRPTSMDTQYF. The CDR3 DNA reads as TGTGCCTGGAGGCCTACTAGCATGGATACGCAGTATTTT.

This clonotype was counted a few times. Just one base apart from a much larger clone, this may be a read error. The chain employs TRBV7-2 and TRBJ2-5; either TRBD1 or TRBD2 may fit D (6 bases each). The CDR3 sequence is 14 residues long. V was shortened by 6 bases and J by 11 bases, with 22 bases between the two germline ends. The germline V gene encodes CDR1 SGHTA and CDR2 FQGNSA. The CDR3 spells CASSPYRGPNEQYF. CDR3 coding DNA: TGTGCCAGCAGTCCTTATCGGGGGCCCAATGAGCAGTACTTC.

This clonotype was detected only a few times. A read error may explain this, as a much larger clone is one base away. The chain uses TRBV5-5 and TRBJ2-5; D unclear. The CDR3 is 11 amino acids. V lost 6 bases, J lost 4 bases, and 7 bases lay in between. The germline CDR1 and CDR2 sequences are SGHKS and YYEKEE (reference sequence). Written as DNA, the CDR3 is TGTGCCAGCAACCTGGGAGAGACCCAGTACTTC. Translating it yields CASNLGETQYF. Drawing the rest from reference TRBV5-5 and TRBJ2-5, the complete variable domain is DAGVTQSPTHLIKTRGQQVTLRCSPISGHKSVSWYQQVLGQGPQFIFQYYEKEERGRGNFPDRFSARQFPNYSSELNVNALLLGDSALYLCASNLGETQYFGPGTRLLVL.

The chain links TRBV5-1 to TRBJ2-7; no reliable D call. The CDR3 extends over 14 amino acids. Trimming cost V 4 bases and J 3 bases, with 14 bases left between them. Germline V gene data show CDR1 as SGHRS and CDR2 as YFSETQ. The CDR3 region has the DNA TGCGCCAGCAGCCCCCGGAGTCAGGACTACGAGCAGTACTTC. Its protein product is CASSPRSQDYEQYF. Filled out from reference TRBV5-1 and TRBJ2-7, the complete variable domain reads KAGVTQTPRYLIKTRGQQVTLSCSPISGHRSVSWYQQTPGQGLQFLFEYFSETQRNKGNFPGRFSGRQFSNSRSEMNVSTLELGDSALYLCASSPRSQDYEQYFGPGTRLTVT.

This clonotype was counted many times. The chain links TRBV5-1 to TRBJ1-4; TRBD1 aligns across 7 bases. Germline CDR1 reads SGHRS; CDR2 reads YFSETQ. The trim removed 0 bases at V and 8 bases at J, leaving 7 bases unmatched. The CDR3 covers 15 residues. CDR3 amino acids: CASSLAGTEREKLFF. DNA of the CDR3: TGCGCCAGCAGCTTGGCCGGGACAGAGAGGGAAAAACTGTTTTTT. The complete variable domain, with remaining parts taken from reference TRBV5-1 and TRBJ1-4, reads KAGVTQTPRYLIKTRGQQVTLSCSPISGHRSVSWYQQTPGQGLQFLFEYFSETQRNKGNFPGRFSGRQFSNSRSEMNVSTLELGDSALYLCASSLAGTEREKLFFGSGTQLSVL.

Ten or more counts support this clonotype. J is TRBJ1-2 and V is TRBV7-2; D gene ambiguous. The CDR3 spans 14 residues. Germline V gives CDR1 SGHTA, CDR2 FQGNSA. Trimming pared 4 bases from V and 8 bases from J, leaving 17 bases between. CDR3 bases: TGTGCCAGCAGCTCACTAATCGGCCCGAGAGGCTACACCTTC. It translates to CASSSLIGPRGYTF.

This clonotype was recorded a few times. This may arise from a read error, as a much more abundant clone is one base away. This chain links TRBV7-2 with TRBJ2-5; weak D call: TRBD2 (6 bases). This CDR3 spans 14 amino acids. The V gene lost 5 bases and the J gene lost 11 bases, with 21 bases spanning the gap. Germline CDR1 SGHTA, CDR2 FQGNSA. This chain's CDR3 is CASSPSFGGNEQYF. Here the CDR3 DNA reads TGTGCCAGCAGCCCGTCGTTTGGCGGGAATGAGCAGTACTTC. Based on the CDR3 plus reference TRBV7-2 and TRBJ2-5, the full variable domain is GAGVSQSPSNKVTEKGKDVELRCDPISGHTALYWYRQSLGQGLEFLIYFQGNSAPDKSGLPSDRFSAERTGGSVSTLTIQRTQQEDSAVYLCASSPSFGGNEQYFGPGTRLLVL.